This entry describes one T cell receptor beta chain. Authors' data handling: Using reference gene primer amplification, nucleated cell counts were estimated. Data came from immunoSEQ multiplex PCR; TCRdb stores just in-frame clones and leaves some out. That table supplies the V and J calls and clone size; D and trimming were determined from the DNA. The table lists approximately 220,000 clones, roughly 80% of them singletons. The data were taken from a study of blood T cell repertoires in COVID-19. Background on the study: Acute and convalescent COVID-19 specimens originated in the United States, Italy and Spain.

Trimming cost V 4 bases and J 4 bases; bases outside gene matches: 4. The V gene's germline CDR1 is KGHSH and CDR2 LQKENI. The CDR3 runs to 15 residues. The study recruited people aged 18 to 89 years across around 23 US areas. Researchers sorted participants into cohorts using their self-reported clinical history. The sequence derives from a woman aged 40 to 55 with acute COVID-19. Material for sequencing was PBMCs or T cells enriched from blood (not recorded which). This chain links TRBV18 with TRBJ2-2; 9 bases fit TRBD2. In DNA, the CDR3 is TGTGCCAGCTCACTAGCGGGAGCCATCACCGGGGAGCTGTTTTTT. Translating gives CASSLAGAITGELFF.